The entry that follows covers one T cell receptor beta chain sequence. This clonotype was detected a few times. This receptor's antigen is unknown. Qualities for individual bases were not recorded, and no much larger clone is one base off. The data are from a study of T cells after yellow fever vaccination (dated by TCRdb to between 2018 and 2021). Study-wide context: The SMART-Seq v4 Ultra Low Input RNA kit was used to prepare libraries from fractions with low cell numbers. Two healthy male donors made up the cohort, one aged 18 to 29 years and the other aged 30 to 40 years. Bulk PBMC replicates and cell subsets were isolated from blood drawn at multiple timepoints before and after both primary and secondary immunization. To follow T-cell clones before and after primary and booster YFV17D yellow fever vaccination, bulk TCR alpha and beta repertoires were sequenced over time.

TCR cDNA was made using 5'RACE template switching, a step that added a universal primer site and unique molecular identifiers. cDNA synthesis was primed from both the TCR alpha and TCR beta constant segments. Library amplification involved two PCR steps, and the second step added sample barcodes and sequencing adapters. Sequencing of libraries was done on Illumina HiSeq 2500 (2x100 bp) or NovaSeq (2x150 bp). The source study handled its data this way. MIGEC was used to demultiplex reads and collapse the reads into UMI consensus sequences, and MiXCR was used for V(D)J alignment. Vaccine-responding clonotypes were identified with edgeR using replicate PBMC samples, with FDR below 0.01 and a log2 fold change above 5 up to day 15 being required. Each bulk clonotype received a CD4 or CD8 identity based on whether the sequenced CD4 or CD8 repertoire contained that clonotype at higher abundance. The public sequencing data were trimmed at Q25 with fastp and processed into clonotypes with MiXCR by TCRdb, which kept only in-frame beta chains. Each record represents a unique CDR3 protein, reported with the most common genes and DNA among its rows. In this record, the V and J calls reflect TCRdb's handling and not the investigators' own analysis. This sample gives about 300,000 distinct CDR3 sequences in total; around 6.8% of them show up just once. Around 17% of the sample goes to the ten largest clones.

The sample's treatment or condition, from its label and the paper: live attenuated yellow fever vaccine strain. At each blood-draw timepoint, two biological replicates of bulk PBMCs were obtained. PBMCs were isolated from peripheral blood using a standard Ficoll-Paque protocol. TriZol was used to extract RNA from bulk PBMCs, CD4 and CD8 fractions, and dextramer-positive and dextramer-negative fractions. Beyond this particular receptor, the publication reports: Most clones expanded after primary vaccination were re-detected after the booster (almost 98% of CD4 and 80% to 90% of CD8), suggesting broad memory maintenance. Computational filtering was needed because FACS-sorted repertoires could contain abundant contaminating clonotypes from the bulk population. Because the study included only two donors, the extent to which the findings can be generalized is limited. The secondary T-cell response was found to be weaker but faster than the primary response, with a peak reached on day 5 rather than on day 15. A small fraction of clonotypes appeared in both the CD4 and CD8 compartments, likely as a result of convergent recombination.

From the germline V gene, CDR1 is SQVTM and CDR2 is ANQGSEA. Including the terminal cysteine and phenylalanine, the CDR3 comprises 14 residues. Of the read, only the CDR3 DNA is kept; its 42 bases are in frame from base 1. V was cut back by 0 bases and J by 2 bases, leaving a gap of 7 bases between them. The chain couples TRBV29-1 to TRBJ2-2, with the D gene uncertain. The starting material was PBMCs, obtained more than 40 days after the first yellow fever vaccination. This clonotype was obtained from a young man who received the YFV17D yellow fever vaccine. CDR3 region: CSVEEGFNTGELFF. The DNA sequence follows: TGCAGCGTTGAAGAAGGGTTTAACACCGGGGAGCTGTTTTTT.